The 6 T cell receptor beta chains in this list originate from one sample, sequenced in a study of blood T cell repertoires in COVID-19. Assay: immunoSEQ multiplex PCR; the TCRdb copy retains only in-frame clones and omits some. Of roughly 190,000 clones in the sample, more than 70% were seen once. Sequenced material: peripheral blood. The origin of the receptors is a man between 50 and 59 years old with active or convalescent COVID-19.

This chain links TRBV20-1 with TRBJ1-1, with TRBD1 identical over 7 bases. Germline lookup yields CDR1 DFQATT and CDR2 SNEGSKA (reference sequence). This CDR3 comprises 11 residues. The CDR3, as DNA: TGCAGAAGACAGGGAGACACTGAAGCTTTCTTT. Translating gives CRRQGDTEAFF.

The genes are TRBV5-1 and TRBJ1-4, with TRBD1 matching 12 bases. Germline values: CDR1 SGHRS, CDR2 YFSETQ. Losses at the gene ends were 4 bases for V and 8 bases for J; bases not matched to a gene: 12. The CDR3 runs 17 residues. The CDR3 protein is CASSTTGQGAIQEKLFF. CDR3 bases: TGCGCCAGCAGCACGACGGGACAGGGGGCAATTCAAGAAAAACTGTTTTTT.

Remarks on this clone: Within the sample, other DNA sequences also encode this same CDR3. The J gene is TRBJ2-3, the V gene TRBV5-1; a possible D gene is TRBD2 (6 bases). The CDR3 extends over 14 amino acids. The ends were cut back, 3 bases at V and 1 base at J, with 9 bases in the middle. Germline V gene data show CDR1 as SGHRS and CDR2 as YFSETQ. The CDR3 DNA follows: TGCGCCAGCAGCTCGTGGGGGGGCACAGATACGCAGTATTTT. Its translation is CASSSWGGTDTQYF.

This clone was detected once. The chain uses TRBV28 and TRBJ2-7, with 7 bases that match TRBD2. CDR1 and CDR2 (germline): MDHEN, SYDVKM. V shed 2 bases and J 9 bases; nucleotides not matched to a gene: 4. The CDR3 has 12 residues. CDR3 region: CASSLRPGGQYF. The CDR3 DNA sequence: TGTGCCAGCAGTTTAAGGCCGGGGGGGCAGTACTTC.

The CDR3 region has the DNA TGTGCCTGGAGTGACGGGGGGAACACTGAAGCTTTCTTT. Translation gives CAWSDGGNTEAFF. This chain connects TRBV30 to TRBJ1-1; tentatively, D is TRBD1 (5 bases). Trimming pared 1 base from V and 1 base from J, leaving 7 bases between. The CDR3 sequence is 13 residues long. The germline V gene has CDR1 GTSNPN and CDR2 SVGIG (reference sequence).

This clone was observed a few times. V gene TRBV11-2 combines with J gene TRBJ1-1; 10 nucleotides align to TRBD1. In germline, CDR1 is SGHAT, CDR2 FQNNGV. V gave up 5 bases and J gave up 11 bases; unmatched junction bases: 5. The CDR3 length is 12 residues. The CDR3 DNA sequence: TGTGCCAGCAGCACCCGGACAGGGGGGGCTTTCTTT. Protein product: CASSTRTGGAFF.